The 13 T cell receptor beta chains below come from one sample, sequenced in a study of blood T cells in healthy people across ages. A second PCR, run for roughly 7 to 11 cycles, used a sample-barcoded 5' primer plus a J-beta primer mix. One entry per CDR3 protein, called by TCRdb with MiXCR from the 5' RACE reads. The sample has approximately 2,000,000 distinct CDR3 sequences, about two fifths seen once; the top ten hold roughly 23%. Sequencing was carried out using blood. The receptors shown here come from a human donor in good health.

This chain connects TRBV4-3 to TRBJ2-5; D may be TRBD1 or TRBD2 (6 bases each). The length of the CDR3 is 17 residues. Looked up from germline, CDR1 is LGHNA and CDR2 is YSLEER. V was shortened by 0 bases and J by 5 bases, with 19 bases between the two germline ends. The chain's CDR3 is CASSQDSRLRGEETQYF. CDR3 coding DNA: TGCGCCAGCAGCCAAGATTCCAGACTTAGGGGGGAGGAGACCCAGTACTTC.

This clonotype was seen only a few times. The chain has TRBV10-3 and TRBJ2-1; 7 bases match TRBD2. The CDR3 loop spans 16 amino acids. Germline V gene data show CDR1 as ENHRY and CDR2 as SYGVKD. The V gene end was trimmed by 2 bases and the J gene end by 3 bases; junction bases not matched to a gene: 7. The CDR3 region is CAISETWEGGYNEQFF. CDR3 nucleotide sequence: TGTGCCATCAGTGAGACATGGGAGGGTGGCTACAATGAGCAGTTCTTC.

The chain has TRBV5-1 and TRBJ2-1; D tentatively fits TRBD1 or TRBD2 (5 bases each). This CDR3 is built from 16 residues. CDR1 and CDR2 (germline): SGHRS, YFSETQ. Trimming shortened V by 0 bases and J by 7 bases, and 17 bases separated the two germline ends. For the CDR3, the DNA is TGCGCCAGCAGCTTGGAGGGACCTACCGTAGGGAATGAGCAGTTCTTC. Its translation: CASSLEGPTVGNEQFF.

In this sample, this clonotype turned up a few times. V and J are TRBV3-1 and TRBJ1-2, with a weak D call TRBD1 (6 bases). The length of the CDR3 is 15 residues. CDR1 LGHDT and CDR2 YNNKEL come from the germline V gene (reference sequence). V was trimmed by 2 bases and J by 3 bases, leaving 13 bases between them. The CDR3 nucleotides are TGTGCCAGCAGCCAAAGCCGTCCAGGGGACTATGGCTACACCTTC. It encodes CASSQSRPGDYGYTF.

This clonotype was observed a few times. The chain combines TRBV3-1 with TRBJ2-3; 7 bases align to TRBD1. V trimming: 1 base; J trimming: 2 bases; junction bases outside the gene matches: 6. In germline, CDR1 is LGHDT, CDR2 YNNKEL (reference sequence). The CDR3 is 16 residues long. The CDR3 DNA is TGTGCCAGCAGCCAAGGCGAGGGGGCCCACACAGATACGCAGTATTTT. It is translated as CASSQGEGAHTDTQYF.

CDR3 nucleotide sequence: TGCAGTGCTAGAGACCCGGGGCCCAGGCGATCGGATTCACCCCTCCACTTT. Translation: CSARDPGPRRSDSPLHF. The chain combines TRBV20-1 with TRBJ1-6, with D possibly matching TRBD1 (5 bases). CDR3 length: 17 amino acids. Germline V lookup: CDR1 DFQATT, CDR2 SNEGSKA (reference sequence). The V end lost 0 bases, the J end lost 8 bases, and 20 bases lay between the germline ends.

This clonotype appeared a few times. The chain joins TRBV4-2 to TRBJ2-1; 8 bases are shared with TRBD2. J gave up 6 bases and V 1 base, and 8 bases lay outside the gene matches. This CDR3 comprises 16 residues. Germline CDR1 and CDR2: LGHNA and YNFKEQ. Here the CDR3 reads CASSQVEAGEANEQFF. The CDR3 DNA is TGTGCCAGCAGCCAAGTGGAAGCGGGGGAAGCCAATGAGCAGTTCTTC.

The chain is built from TRBV3-1 and TRBJ1-1, with no clear D. The germline V and J ends were trimmed by 1 base and 4 bases, with 7 bases remaining between them. This CDR3 spans 13 amino acids. The germline V gene encodes CDR1 LGHDT and CDR2 YNNKEL (reference sequence). The CDR3 loop reads CASSQGRATEAFF. CDR3 in DNA: TGTGCCAGCAGCCAAGGTCGGGCCACTGAAGCTTTCTTT.

Notes on this clonotype: One end of the junction is discordant with germline, which a read error may explain. The chain uses TRBV7-7 and TRBJ2-4; tentatively, D is TRBD2 (5 bases). CDR1 is SSHAT, CDR2 FNYEAQ, per germline (reference sequence). The CDR3 loop spans 13 amino acids. The CDR3 sequence is CASSSGVRETRYF. Written as DNA, the CDR3 is TGTGCTAGCAGCTCCGGGGTCAGAGAGACCCGGTACTTC.

The chain joins TRBV9 to TRBJ2-3, with D possibly TRBD2 on 5 matching bases. CDR1 SGDLS and CDR2 YYNGEE come from the germline V gene. The CDR3 is 17 amino acids. The V and J ends lost 7 bases and 3 bases respectively, with 24 bases between them. The CDR3 is CASRPFGLGLATDTQYF. The CDR3, as DNA: TGTGCCAGCCGCCCGTTTGGGCTAGGCTTAGCGACAGATACGCAGTATTTT.

This clonotype was seen more than once but under ten times. The genes are TRBV7-9 and TRBJ1-5; unclear D gene. Germline loops: CDR1 SEHNR, CDR2 FQNEAQ (reference sequence). Trimming shortened V by 7 bases and J by 11 bases, and 15 bases separated the two germline ends. The CDR3 totals 12 residues. The CDR3 sequence: CASNKSQRSQHF. The CDR3 DNA follows: TGTGCCAGCAACAAGAGCCAGCGGTCCCAGCATTTT.

Only a few counts were recorded for this clonotype. This sequence joins TRBV10-3 and TRBJ2-5; 12 bases map to TRBD2. Germline trimming cut 4 bases from V and 1 base from J; bases unmatched to any gene: 10. There are 18 residues in the CDR3. CDR1 ENHRY and CDR2 SYGVKD come from the germline V gene. The CDR3 sequence is CAISGTSGEFGLQETQYF. CDR3 bases: TGTGCCATCAGTGGGACTAGCGGGGAATTCGGCCTCCAAGAGACCCAGTACTTC.

This clonotype was counted only a few times. The CDR3 loop reads CASSLLSEKAFF. CDR3 coding DNA: TGTGCCAGCAGCTTATTATCAGAAAAAGCTTTCTTT. The chain combines TRBV7-2 with TRBJ1-1; no clear D gene. CDR3 length equals 12 residues. Trimming removed 2 bases at V and 9 bases at J, with 10 bases between. Germline V gene sequence: CDR1 SGHTA, CDR2 FQGNSA. The whole variable domain, remainder taken from reference TRBV7-2 and TRBJ1-1, is GAGVSQSPSNKVTEKGKDVELRCDPISGHTALYWYRQSLGQGLEFLIYFQGNSAPDKSGLPSDRFSAERTGGSVSTLTIQRTQQEDSAVYLCASSLLSEKAFFGQGTRLTVV.